These 7 T cell receptor beta chains share one sample of origin, sequenced in a study of cytomegalovirus exposure and HLA in healthy donors. The data were produced by immunoSEQ multiplex PCR, yet TCRdb's version contains in-frame clones alone and is incomplete. The repertoire holds under 250,000 clones, with more than 75% as singletons. Sequenced material: PBMCs. The receptors shown here come from a young woman in good health and CMV-seropositive.

In its sample, this clone was seen once. The CDR3: CASSFPGGRGYTF. CDR3 bases: TGTGCCAGCAGTTTCCCGGGGGGGCGCGGCTACACCTTC. The chain has TRBV27 and TRBJ1-2, with a tentative D call TRBD1 (6 bases). Per the germline V gene, CDR1 is MNHEY and CDR2 is SMNVEV (reference sequence). V shed 3 bases and J shed 8 bases, with 13 bases lying between them. CDR3 size: 13 residues.

This clone was detected once. CDR3 sequence reads: CASTSDRMNPYNEQFF. The CDR3, as DNA: TGTGCCAGCACATCGGACAGAATGAATCCCTACAATGAGCAGTTCTTC. This chain uses TRBV27 with TRBJ2-1; D is perhaps TRBD1 (6 bases). The CDR3 has 16 residues. Trimming removed 7 bases from V and 2 bases from J, with 18 bases in between. CDR1 and CDR2 (germline): MNHEY, SMNVEV (reference sequence).

The gene calls are TRBV19 and TRBJ2-3, with a possible D match to TRBD1 (5 bases). CDR1 is LNHDA, CDR2 SQIVND, per germline (reference sequence). The germline V and J ends were trimmed by 3 bases and 4 bases, with 20 bases remaining between them. The CDR3 length is 17 residues. The CDR3 coding sequence is TGTGCCAGTAGTATCGGAACCCGAGCCAGGGTGGCAGATACGCAGTATTTT. As protein: CASSIGTRARVADTQYF.

The genes are TRBV27 and TRBJ1-5, with TRBD1 identical over 9 bases. The ends lost 8 bases at V and 5 bases at J; junction bases unmatched: 10. Germline values: CDR1 MNHEY, CDR2 SMNVEV (reference sequence). The CDR3 spans 15 residues. CDR3 coding DNA: TGTGCCAGCTCGGGACAGGGTTTAGGGGATCAGCCCCAGCATTTT. Protein: CASSGQGLGDQPQHF.

CDR3 amino acids: CASSPGDRVRGYTF. For the CDR3, the DNA is TGTGCCAGCTCACCAGGGGACAGGGTTCGCGGCTACACCTTC. The rearrangement uses TRBV18 and TRBJ1-2; 9 bases are a match to TRBD1. V gave up 2 bases and J gave up 8 bases; unmatched junction bases: 6. Looked up from germline, CDR1 is KGHSH and CDR2 is LQKENI. CDR3 length: 14 residues.

This chain links TRBV7-9 with TRBJ1-2, with D possibly TRBD1 on 5 matching bases. This CDR3 contains 15 residues. V was shortened by 2 bases and J by 3 bases, with 13 bases between the two germline ends. Germline V CDR1 and CDR2: SEHNR, FQNEAQ (reference sequence). For the CDR3, the DNA is TGTGCCAGCAGCTTATCGGAGGGGAGTTACTATGGCTACACCTTC. Translated, it gives CASSLSEGSYYGYTF.

The chain combines TRBV27 with TRBJ1-3; D is possibly TRBD1 (6 bases). Germline V gene lookup returns CDR1 MNHEY and CDR2 SMNVEV (reference sequence). Trimming left V 7 bases short and J 2 bases short, with 21 bases between. CDR3 length: 17 residues. In DNA, the CDR3 is TGTGCCAGCAACCGGACAGTCAAAGGAAGCACTGGAAACACCATATATTTT. As protein: CASNRTVKGSTGNTIYF.